A selection of T cell receptor beta chains follows, all from one sample in a study of cytomegalovirus exposure and HLA in healthy donors. This table comes from immunoSEQ multiplex PCR, and its TCRdb copy is limited to in-frame clones, with some not included. The sample yields around 300,000 clones, approximately 70% seen once. The sequenced sample consisted of PBMCs. All receptors come from a female donor in good health and CMV-seronegative. CDR3s include the opening cysteine and the closing phenylalanine or tryptophan. The D gene is left open where the match is weak. The listing skips clone size in some rows; elsewhere it reads once, few, many or a size class.

V gene	clone size	D gene	J gene	CDR3 protein	CDR3 DNA
TRBV28	once	.	TRBJ1-6	CASSGGEGRNSPLHF	TGTGCCAGCAGTGGGGGTGAGGGGAGGAATTCACCCCTCCACTTT
TRBV27	few	TRBD2	TRBJ2-5	CASTRLSSGKETQYF	TGTGCCAGCACCCGATTGTCTAGCGGGAAAGAGACCCAGTACTTC
TRBV5-4	.	.	TRBJ2-3	CASSPGHSTDTQYF	TGTGCCAGCAGCCCGGGACACAGCACAGATACGCAGTATTTT
TRBV5-8	.	TRBD2	TRBJ2-5	CASSLARLAGIQETQYF	TGTGCCAGCAGCTTGGCCAGGCTAGCGGGAATCCAAGAGACCCAGTACTTC
TRBV19	.	.	TRBJ2-7	CASSFAFAGSYEQYF	TGTGCCAGTAGTTTCGCCTTCGCGGGGAGCTACGAGCAGTACTTC
TRBV7-8	.	TRBD2	TRBJ2-1	CASSFTSGGSYNEQFF	TGTGCCAGCAGTTTCACTAGCGGGGGCTCCTACAATGAGCAGTTCTTC
TRBV5-1	few	.	TRBJ2-5	CASSSLHRQQETQYF	TGCGCCAGCAGCTCCCTACATCGACAGCAAGAGACCCAGTACTTC
TRBV19	.	.	TRBJ2-2	CASSPGQTNTGELFF	TGTGCCAGTAGTCCTGGACAGACGAACACCGGGGAGCTGTTTTTT
TRBV5-1	.	TRBD1	TRBJ2-1	CASSLGQGANEQFF	TGCGCCAGCAGCTTGGGACAGGGGGCGAATGAGCAGTTCTTC
TRBV2	.	TRBD1	TRBJ1-2	CASRADREYGYTF	TGTGCCAGCAGGGCGGACAGGGAGTATGGCTACACCTTC
TRBV7-9	.	.	TRBJ1-1	CSSSPIGGSTEAFF	TGTTCCAGCAGCCCCATCGGGGGGAGCACTGAAGCTTTCTTT
TRBV7-9	.	.	TRBJ1-2	CSSSLAVANYGYTF	TGTTCCAGCAGCTTAGCAGTAGCTAACTATGGCTACACCTTC
TRBV20-1	.	.	TRBJ2-5	CSARAAQTQYF	TGCAGTGCTAGAGCCGCGCAGACCCAGTACTTC
TRBV27	.	.	TRBJ2-2	CASSLFGRVETGELFF	TGTGCCAGCAGTTTATTCGGCAGGGTTGAAACCGGGGAGCTGTTTTTT
TRBV13	.	TRBD1	TRBJ2-7	CASSMGQGGEQYF	TGTGCCAGCAGTATGGGACAGGGAGGCGAGCAGTACTTC
TRBV7-9	.	.	TRBJ2-7	CASSLEWATVDEQYF	TGTGCCAGCAGCTTAGAATGGGCTACCGTCGATGAGCAGTACTTC
TRBV28	.	.	TRBJ1-1	CAAGRGGVTEAFF	TGTGCCGCCGGAAGGGGTGGCGTGACTGAAGCTTTCTTT
TRBV21-1	few	.	TRBJ2-5	CASSKALQVFCRETQYF	TGTGCCAGCAGCAAAGCCCTACAGGTTTTTTGCCGAGAGACCCAGTACTTC
TRBV5-1	.	.	TRBJ2-7	CASSLGLNEQYF	TGCGCCAGCAGCCTTGGACTGAACGAGCAGTACTTC
TRBV6-1	.	.	TRBJ1-1	CASGERAEAFF	TGTGCCAGCGGCGAGCGGGCTGAAGCTTTCTTT
TRBV7-2	.	TRBD2	TRBJ2-7	CASRSGLADYYEQYF	TGTGCCAGCAGATCTGGACTAGCGGATTACTACGAGCAGTACTTC
TRBV11-2	.	.	TRBJ2-2	CASSAQWGETGELFF	TGTGCCAGCTCAGCCCAATGGGGGGAGACCGGGGAGCTGTTTTTT
TRBV9	.	TRBD1	TRBJ2-5	CASSPTWTGVGETQYF	TGTGCCAGCAGCCCAACTTGGACAGGGGTTGGAGAGACCCAGTACTTC
TRBV11-3	.	TRBD1	TRBJ1-4	CASSFRQGAAKLFF	TGTGCCAGCAGCTTTCGACAGGGGGCCGCAAAACTGTTTTTT
TRBV5-4	.	TRBD2	TRBJ2-1	CASSFPSGGVDEQFF	TGTGCCAGCAGCTTTCCTAGCGGAGGAGTAGATGAGCAGTTCTTC
TRBV6-1	.	.	TRBJ1-1	CASSEDPADTEAFF	TGTGCCAGCAGTGAAGATCCGGCGGACACTGAAGCTTTCTTT
TRBV10-3	.	TRBD2	TRBJ2-1	CAISDWTSSYNEQFF	TGTGCCATCAGTGATTGGACTAGTTCCTACAATGAGCAGTTCTTC
TRBV5-1	few	.	TRBJ2-3	CASSLQATDTQYF	TGCGCCAGCAGCTTGCAGGCCACAGATACGCAGTATTTT
TRBV5-1	.	TRBD1	TRBJ2-5	CASSLAGQGETQYF	TGCGCCAGCAGCTTGGCGGGACAGGGAGAGACCCAGTACTTC
TRBV5-1	.	TRBD1	TRBJ2-4	CASSPQGGKNIQYF	TGCGCCAGCAGCCCACAGGGGGGCAAAAACATTCAGTACTTC
TRBV19	.	TRBD1	TRBJ2-7	CASSIDDRAAYEQYF	TGTGCCAGTAGTATAGATGACAGGGCAGCCTACGAGCAGTACTTC
TRBV19	.	TRBD1	TRBJ1-5	CASRDGTGGQPQHF	TGTGCCAGTAGGGACGGGACAGGGGGACAGCCCCAGCATTTT
TRBV5-1	few	TRBD2	TRBJ2-1	CASSWAVGLAGEPGWGEQFF	TGCGCCAGCAGCTGGGCGGTCGGACTAGCGGGAGAGCCGGGATGGGGTGAGCAGTTCTTC
TRBV21-1	.	.	TRBJ2-5	CASSKKRGGTGKTQYF	TGTGCCAGCAGCAAAAAGAGGGGGGGGACAGGGAAGACCCAGTACTTC
TRBV7-9	.	TRBD1	TRBJ1-4	CASSLGPAGGVEKLFF	TGTGCCAGCAGCTTAGGACCGGCAGGGGGTGTTGAAAAACTGTTTTTT
TRBV5-1	few	TRBD2	TRBJ2-3	CASSLFTSGMALTDTQYF	TGCGCCAGCAGCTTGTTCACTAGCGGGATGGCCCTCACAGATACGCAGTATTTT
TRBV29-1	.	TRBD2	TRBJ2-3	CSVGGLAGGITDTQYF	TGCAGCGTTGGGGGACTAGCGGGAGGGATCACAGATACGCAGTATTTT
TRBV7-2	few	.	TRBJ2-1	CASSTTSTNEQFF	TGTGCCAGCAGCACCACCTCTACCAATGAGCAGTTCTTC
TRBV5-4	once	TRBD2	TRBJ2-7	CASSLRTSGPEDGQYF	TGTGCCAGCAGCCTGAGGACTAGCGGGCCTGAGGATGGGCAGTACTTC
TRBV18	few	TRBD1	TRBJ2-7	CASSLGTGTMDEQYF	TGTGCCAGCTCACTAGGGACAGGGACTATGGACGAGCAGTACTTC
TRBV2	.	.	TRBJ1-2	CASSEVRGGGYTF	TGTGCCAGCAGTGAGGTTCGGGGAGGTGGCTACACCTTC
TRBV18	.	.	TRBJ2-3	CASSPQGADTQYF	TGTGCCAGCTCACCACAGGGGGCAGATACGCAGTATTTT
TRBV10-3	once	TRBD2	TRBJ2-7	CAISEAGQPYEQYF	TGTGCCATCAGTGAAGCGGGGCAGCCCTACGAGCAGTACTTC
TRBV5-6	few	.	TRBJ2-2	CASSLGSTGELFF	TGTGCCAGCAGCTTGGGGAGCACCGGGGAGCTGTTTTTT
TRBV4-1	.	TRBD1	TRBJ2-6	CASSRIIRDRLSGANVLTF	TGCGCCAGCAGCCGAATTATCCGGGACAGATTATCTGGGGCCAACGTCCTGACTTTC
TRBV6-1	.	TRBD2	TRBJ2-2	CASIRTSANTGELFF	TGTGCCAGCATCCGGACTAGCGCGAACACCGGGGAGCTGTTTTTT
TRBV5-6	.	.	TRBJ2-7	CASSLQGYEQYF	TGTGCCAGCAGCTTACAGGGCTACGAGCAGTACTTC
TRBV5-6	.	TRBD2	TRBJ2-1	CASSLDLAVYNEQFF	TGTGCCAGCAGCTTGGACCTAGCGGTTTACAATGAGCAGTTCTTC
TRBV6-1	few	.	TRBJ1-4	CASRLVRDVEKLFF	TGTGCCAGCCGTCTCGTCAGGGATGTGGAAAAACTGTTTTTT
TRBV5-1	few	TRBD1	TRBJ2-2	CASSFYRGLNTGELFF	TGCGCCAGCAGCTTTTACAGGGGGCTGAACACCGGGGAGCTGTTTTTT